The clone carrying this TCR beta chain has ten or more counts. The germline CDR1 and CDR2 sequences are LGHDT and YNNKEL (reference sequence). The length of the CDR3 is 15 residues. V was clipped by 0 bases and J by 4 bases, with 12 bases between them. The source of the sample is a study of T cells in Graves' hyperthyroidism and ophthalmopathy. The investigators amplified TCR beta CDR3 regions from RNA transcripts. The HTBI primer set served for first-round RT-PCR of the TCR CDR3. TCRdb called the multiplex PCR reads again in MiXCR, with one record for every CDR3 protein. There are a few hundred thousand distinct CDR3 sequences in the sample; approximately 17% occur only once, and 35% to 45% lies in the top ten.

This receptor was identified in a man between 18 and 35 years old with Graves' ophthalmopathy. Sequenced sample: blood. The rearrangement links TRBV3-1 to TRBJ1-2; D perhaps matches TRBD1 (6 bases). The DNA for the CDR3 is TGTGCCAGCAGCCAAGAGGTGTGGGGGCCCTATGGCTACACCTTC. It specifies CASSQEVWGPYGYTF.